This is a list of T cell receptor beta chains from one sample in a study of blood T cell repertoires in COVID-19. Sequencing was performed with immunoSEQ multiplex PCR; in TCRdb, only in-frame clones are kept and a portion is missing. The sample yields roughly 150,000 clones, around nine tenths seen once. Sequenced: peripheral blood. These receptors all stem from a man in his forties or fifties who had recovered from COVID-19. Both conserved end residues are part of each CDR3. Fields, in order: V gene, clone size, J gene, D gene, CDR3 protein, CDR3 DNA. A D gene is named only where the DNA matches it firmly. Expanded clones are given a class, and other clones once, few, many or no size at all.

TRBV7-2	.	TRBJ2-1	.	CASSPWAGSSYNEQFF	TGTGCCAGCAGCCCCTGGGCAGGAAGCTCCTACAATGAGCAGTTCTTC
TRBV5-1	few	TRBJ1-2	.	CASRRDYGYTF	TGCGCCAGCAGGCGGGACTATGGCTACACCTTC
TRBV27	.	TRBJ2-1	TRBD1	CASRDRGRNEQFF	TGTGCCAGCCGGGACAGGGGTAGGAATGAGCAGTTCTTC
TRBV5-6	.	TRBJ1-1	TRBD1	CASSHGQGSTEAFF	TGTGCCAGCAGCCACGGACAGGGGAGCACTGAAGCTTTCTTT
TRBV7-9	.	TRBJ1-1	.	CASSFSLSNTEAFF	TGTGCCAGCAGCTTCTCTCTTTCGAACACTGAAGCTTTCTTT
TRBV11-2	.	TRBJ2-1	TRBD2	CASSFGLAGANEQFF	TGTGCCAGCAGCTTCGGACTAGCGGGAGCTAATGAGCAGTTCTTC
TRBV24-1	.	TRBJ2-3	TRBD1	CATRSDRGITDTQYF	TGTGCCACCAGGTCCGACAGGGGGATCACAGATACGCAGTATTTT
TRBV19	.	TRBJ2-5	TRBD2	CASSPHWTSGPETQYF	TGTGCCAGTAGTCCCCACTGGACTAGCGGGCCAGAGACCCAGTACTTC
TRBV27	.	TRBJ2-1	TRBD2	CASSLKIGTSGSVAYNEQFF	TGTGCCAGCAGTTTGAAAATCGGGACTAGCGGGAGCGTAGCCTACAATGAGCAGTTCTTC
TRBV7-6	.	TRBJ2-2	TRBD1	CASSRTGINTGELFF	TGTGCCAGCAGTCGGACAGGAATCAACACCGGGGAGCTGTTTTTT
TRBV29-1	.	TRBJ2-1	TRBD2	CSVLAGGRNEQFF	TGCAGCGTACTAGCGGGAGGTCGGAATGAGCAGTTCTTC
TRBV4-1	.	TRBJ1-1	.	CASSQEVGVGALNTEAFF	TGCGCCAGCAGCCAAGAAGTCGGGGTGGGGGCCCTGAACACTGAAGCTTTCTTT
TRBV27	.	TRBJ1-6	TRBD1	CASSSGTGGAGSPLHF	TGTGCCAGCAGTTCAGGGACAGGGGGCGCAGGTTCACCCCTCCACTTT
TRBV3-1/TRBV3-2	.	TRBJ2-1	TRBD2	CASSSRLAGVTSYNEQFF	TGTGCCAGCAGCTCCCGACTAGCGGGAGTGACCTCCTACAATGAGCAGTTCTTC
TRBV9	once	TRBJ2-3	.	CASSVGQASTDTQYF	TGTGCCAGCAGCGTAGGCCAGGCGAGCACAGATACGCAGTATTTT
TRBV27	many	TRBJ1-2	TRBD1	CASSPTGNYGYTF	TGTGCCAGCAGCCCGACAGGGAACTATGGCTACACCTTC
TRBV7-2	.	TRBJ1-1	TRBD1	CASSLGTGSYTEAFF	TGTGCCAGCAGCCTAGGGACAGGGAGTTACACTGAAGCTTTCTTT